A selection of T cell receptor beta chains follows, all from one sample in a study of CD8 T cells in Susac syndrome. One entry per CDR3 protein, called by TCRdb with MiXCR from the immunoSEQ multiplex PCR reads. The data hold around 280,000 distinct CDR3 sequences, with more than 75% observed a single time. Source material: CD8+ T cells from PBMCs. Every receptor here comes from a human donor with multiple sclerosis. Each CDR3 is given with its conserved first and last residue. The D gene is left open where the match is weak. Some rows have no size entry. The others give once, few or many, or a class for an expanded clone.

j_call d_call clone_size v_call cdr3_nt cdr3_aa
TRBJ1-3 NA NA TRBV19 TGTGCCAGTAGTAAGGGACTCCGATTCTACTCTGGAAACACCATATATTTT CASSKGLRFYSGNTIYF
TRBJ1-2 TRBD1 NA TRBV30 TGTGCCTGGAGTGACAGACAGGGGCGGCGTGGCTACACCTTC CAWSDRQGRRGYTF
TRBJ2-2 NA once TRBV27 TGTGCCAGCAGTATCAGTAAAACGAACACCGGGGAGCTGTTTTTT CASSISKTNTGELFF
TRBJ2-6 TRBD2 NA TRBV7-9 TGTGCCAGCAGCTTAGTTGGGACTACCGCCTCTGGGGCCAACGTCCTGACTTTC CASSLVGTTASGANVLTF
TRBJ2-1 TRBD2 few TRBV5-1 TGCGCCAGCAGCGGGAGGGAACTAGCGGGAGGTGCAAATGAGCAGTTCTTC CASSGRELAGGANEQFF
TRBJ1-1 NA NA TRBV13 TGTGCCAGCAGCTTAGCCCCCCAGGGATCGGGCACTGAAGCTTTCTTT CASSLAPQGSGTEAFF
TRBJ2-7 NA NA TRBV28 TGTGCCAGCAGTTTTTCCCCCCCACGGGAACGGCGATCCTACGAGCAGTACTTC CASSFSPPRERRSYEQYF
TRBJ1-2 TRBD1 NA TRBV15 TGTGCCACCAGCAGCCGGGACAGCATAAAATCTAACTATGGCTACACCTTC CATSSRDSIKSNYGYTF
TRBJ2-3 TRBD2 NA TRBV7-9 TGTGCCAGCAGCTCGGGGGGGTCTGCAGATACGCAGTATTTT CASSSGGSADTQYF
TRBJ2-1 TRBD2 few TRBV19 TGTGCCAGTAGTGAGCTAGCGGGAGGGTACAATGAGCAGTTCTTC CASSELAGGYNEQFF
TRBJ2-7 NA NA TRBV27 TGTGCCAGCAGTAGGAACTCACAGGGCGGCTACGAGCAGTACTTC CASSRNSQGGYEQYF